This is a list of T cell receptor beta chains from one sample in a study of metastatic and nonmetastatic thyroid tumors. TCRdb used MiXCR to call clones anew from the PCR reads. The repertoire has 30,000 to 35,000 clones, roughly 30% of them found once; the top ten carry over 25%. Material: blood. The source of these receptors is a female donor with papillary thyroid cancer or a benign thyroid nodule (not recorded which). Some clones in this sample may be carry-over from other donors' samples. Each CDR3 is given with its conserved first and last residue. A D gene is named only where the DNA matches it firmly. The size of a clone is reported for some rows only, either as once, few or many, or as a class for expanded clones.

CDR3 protein	CDR3 DNA	D gene	V gene	J gene	clone size
CASSYGNSAGELFF	TGTGCCAGCAGTTACGGGAACAGCGCCGGGGAGCTGTTTTTT	-	TRBV6-5	TRBJ2-2	-
CASRAGGPVTGELFF	TGTGCCAGCAGGGCTGGGGGTCCGGTCACCGGGGAGCTGTTTTTT	-	TRBV6-1	TRBJ2-2	few
CASSYGKQTSTYTRYF	TGTGCCAGCAGTTACGGGAAACAAACAAGCACATATACGCGGTATTTT	-	TRBV12-3/TRBV12-4	TRBJ2-3	few
CASSFSATSSYEQYF	TGTGCCAGCAGCTTTTCTGCAACGAGCTCCTACGAGCAGTACTTC	-	TRBV7-6	TRBJ2-7	many
CASSLAGVGEQYF	TGTGCCAGCAGCTTAGCGGGAGTAGGCGAGCAGTACTTC	-	TRBV11-2	TRBJ2-7	many
CSAPLGGGAYEQYF	TGCAGTGCTCCGTTAGGCGGGGGGGCCTACGAGCAGTACTTC	TRBD2	TRBV20-1	TRBJ2-7	-
CASGLEPRSGTEAFF	TGTGCTAGTGGTTTGGAGCCCAGGTCAGGCACTGAAGCTTTCTTT	-	TRBV12-5	TRBJ1-1	many
CASSLTGYTDTQYF	TGTGCCAGCAGTTTAACGGGATACACAGATACGCAGTATTTT	-	TRBV27	TRBJ2-3	many
CSAGLAGTSSDEQFF	TGCAGTGCTGGATTAGCGGGAACTTCGTCGGATGAGCAGTTCTTC	TRBD2	TRBV20-1	TRBJ2-1	many
CASSQGPPSNQPQHF	TGTGCTAGCAGCCAAGGCCCCCCCAGCAATCAGCCCCAGCATTTT	-	TRBV3-1	TRBJ1-5	-
CASSERDRGQGSYEQYF	TGTGCCAGCAGTGAAAGGGACAGGGGGCAGGGATCCTACGAGCAGTACTTC	TRBD1	TRBV6-1	TRBJ2-7	few
CAFGSSPHTGELFF	TGTGCCTTCGGGTCCTCACCCCACACCGGGGAGCTGTTTTTT	-	TRBV30	TRBJ2-2	-
CASSLGSSGGLSPLHF	TGTGCCAGCAGCTTGGGGTCGTCTGGGGGTTTATCACCCCTCCACTTT	-	TRBV5-4	TRBJ1-6	few
CASSLGLAQHLQETQYF	TGCGCCAGCAGCTTGGGTCTGGCCCAACACCTTCAAGAGACCCAGTACTTC	-	TRBV5-1	TRBJ2-5	-
CASSPRTGWSTDTQYF	TGTGCCAGCAGCCCTAGGACAGGTTGGAGCACAGATACGCAGTATTTT	TRBD1	TRBV2	TRBJ2-3	many
CASSQGTSGNYEQYF	TGTGCCAGCAGCCAGGGGACTAGCGGGAATTACGAGCAGTACTTC	TRBD2	TRBV4-2	TRBJ2-7	many
CASSVEAAEQFF	TGTGCCAGCAGCGTAGAAGCCGCTGAGCAGTTCTTC	-	TRBV9	TRBJ2-1	many
CASSSAGVGQETQYF	TGCGCCAGCAGCTCAGCGGGAGTGGGGCAGGAGACCCAGTACTTC	TRBD2	TRBV5-1	TRBJ2-5	many
CASSQDGVAEFYEQYF	TGTGCCAGCAGCCAAGATGGAGTAGCGGAGTTTTACGAGCAGTACTTC	-	TRBV3-1	TRBJ2-7	many
CASSFLRPDRGGLFF	TGTGCCAGCAGTTTCCTCCGACCGGATCGGGGGGGGCTGTTTTTT	-	TRBV6-1	TRBJ1-4	medium-sized
CASSGGQGSGADTEAFF	TGTGCCAGCAGTGGGGGACAGGGGTCCGGAGCGGACACTGAAGCTTTCTTT	TRBD1	TRBV6-1	TRBJ1-1	many
CASSHQKPDPYNEQFF	TGTGCCAGCAGCCACCAAAAGCCGGACCCCTACAATGAGCAGTTCTTC	-	TRBV7-2	TRBJ2-1	many
CASSSGLAAETQYF	TGTGCCAGCAGTTCTGGACTAGCGGCGGAGACCCAGTACTTC	TRBD2	TRBV6-1	TRBJ2-5	medium-sized
CSADTGTSGGNEQYF	TGCAGTGCCGATACCGGGACTAGCGGGGGCAACGAGCAGTACTTC	TRBD2	TRBV20-1	TRBJ2-7	many
CASSPRSPGTGTAYEQYF	TGTGCCAGCTCACCACGATCCCCGGGGACAGGGACGGCCTACGAGCAGTACTTC	TRBD1	TRBV18	TRBJ2-7	-
CSAMPGLAGGNIRETHYF	TGCAGTGCTATGCCGGGACTAGCGGGAGGGAATATTCGAGAGACCCATTACTTC	TRBD2	TRBV20-1	TRBJ2-5	-
CASSLPPVRGSGANVLTF	TGTGCCAGCAGTTTACCTCCAGTCCGGGGGTCTGGGGCCAACGTCCTGACTTTC	-	TRBV12-3/TRBV12-4	TRBJ2-6	many
CASSLEGGAYGYTF	TGTGCCAGCAGCTTAGAGGGGGGCGCTTATGGCTACACCTTC	-	TRBV7-9	TRBJ1-2	many
CASSSRPYEQYF	TGTGCCAGCAGCTCCCGCCCCTACGAGCAGTACTTC	-	TRBV11-2	TRBJ2-7	-
CASSYKWNTQSFF	TGTGCCAGCAGTTACAAGTGGAACACTCAATCTTTCTTT	-	TRBV6-5	TRBJ1-1	few
CASSLEVAPDTQYF	TGTGCCAGCAGTTTAGAGGTAGCCCCAGATACGCAGTATTTT	-	TRBV27	TRBJ2-3	-